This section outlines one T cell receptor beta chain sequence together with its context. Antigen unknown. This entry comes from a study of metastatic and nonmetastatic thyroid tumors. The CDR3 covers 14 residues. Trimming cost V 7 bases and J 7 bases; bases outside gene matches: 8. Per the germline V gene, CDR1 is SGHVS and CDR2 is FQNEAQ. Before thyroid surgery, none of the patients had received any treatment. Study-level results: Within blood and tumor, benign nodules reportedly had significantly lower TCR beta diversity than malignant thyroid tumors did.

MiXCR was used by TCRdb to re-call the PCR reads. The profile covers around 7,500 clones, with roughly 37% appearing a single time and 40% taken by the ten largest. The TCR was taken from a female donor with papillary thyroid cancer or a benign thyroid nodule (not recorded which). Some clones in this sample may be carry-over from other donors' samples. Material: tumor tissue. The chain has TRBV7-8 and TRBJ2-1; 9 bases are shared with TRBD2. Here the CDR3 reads CASTAGGVGNEQFF. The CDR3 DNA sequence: TGTGCCAGCACAGCGGGAGGAGTGGGGAATGAGCAGTTCTTC.